This is a list of T cell receptor beta chains from one sample in a study of beta chain features in type 1 diabetes. Clones were sequenced by immunoSEQ multiplex PCR, and TCRdb holds only the in-frame ones, with some missing. This sample has about 52,000 clones, with 35% to 50% found just once. Sequencing was done on a sample of Tregs from blood. All receptors derive from a man aged 25 to 45 with type 1 diabetes. Each CDR3 is given without its conserved first and last residue. Size values are once, few and many counts, or a class for expanded clones, and some rows have none.

>11|TRBV5-6|NA|TRBJ2-7
ASSLQNSYEQY
>12|TRBV19|NA|TRBJ1-2
ASKEAGDWYGYT
>12|TRBV30|NA|TRBJ1-5
AWSGQGGWEPQH
>13|TRBV7-2|few|TRBJ2-7
ASSLDLAGAYEQY
>13|TRBV5-1|few|TRBJ2-5
ASSFGTSGDRAQY
>10|TRBV7-9|NA|TRBJ2-2
ASSRGTGELF
>12|TRBV28|many|TRBJ2-7
ASRPTGNIPQQY
>12|TRBV7-2|few|TRBJ1-1
ASRQGMGNTEAF
>11|TRBV14|few|TRBJ1-2
ASSHRGNYGYT
>11|TRBV6-5|few|TRBJ2-3
ASRVGGTDTQY
>13|TRBV11-2|NA|TRBJ2-2
ASRPGDRVGGELF
>12|TRBV18|NA|TRBJ2-7
ASSPNGGDIEQY
>12|TRBV5-4|NA|TRBJ2-5
ASSRQGSTETQY
>12|TRBV7-3|NA|TRBJ1-1
ASSLIGGRDEAF
>11|TRBV14|NA|TRBJ1-2
ASSQQGNYGYT
>15|TRBV30|few|TRBJ1-5
AWSVGAGQGRNQPQH
>11|TRBV19|NA|TRBJ2-1
ASTRTGPNEQF
>12|TRBV7-7|NA|TRBJ2-3
ASSLNRGADTQY